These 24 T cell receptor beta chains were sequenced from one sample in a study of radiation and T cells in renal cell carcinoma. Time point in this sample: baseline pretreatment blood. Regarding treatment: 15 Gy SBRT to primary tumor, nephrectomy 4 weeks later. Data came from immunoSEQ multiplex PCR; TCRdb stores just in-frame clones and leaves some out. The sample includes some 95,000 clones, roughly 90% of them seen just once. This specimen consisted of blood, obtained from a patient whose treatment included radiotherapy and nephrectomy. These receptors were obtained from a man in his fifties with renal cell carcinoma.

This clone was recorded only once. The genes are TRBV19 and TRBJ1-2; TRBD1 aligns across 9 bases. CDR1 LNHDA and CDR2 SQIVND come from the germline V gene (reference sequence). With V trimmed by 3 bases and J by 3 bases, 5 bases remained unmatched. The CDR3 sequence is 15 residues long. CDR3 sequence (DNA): TGTGCCAGTAGTATCCAACAGGGGGCTGACTATGGCTACACCTTC. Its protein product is CASSIQQGADYGYTF.

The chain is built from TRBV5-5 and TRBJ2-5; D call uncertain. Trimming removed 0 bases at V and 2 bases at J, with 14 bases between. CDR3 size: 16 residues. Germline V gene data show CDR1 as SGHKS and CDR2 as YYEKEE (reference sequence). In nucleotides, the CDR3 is TGTGCCAGCAGCTTGGAGTTCGGTCCCTATCAAGAGACCCAGTACTTC. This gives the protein CASSLEFGPYQETQYF.

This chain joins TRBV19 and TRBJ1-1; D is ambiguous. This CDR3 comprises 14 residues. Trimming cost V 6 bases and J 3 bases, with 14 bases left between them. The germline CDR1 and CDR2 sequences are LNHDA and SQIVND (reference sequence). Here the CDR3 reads CASSGWVKDTEAFF. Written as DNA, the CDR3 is TGTGCCAGTAGCGGATGGGTTAAGGACACTGAAGCTTTCTTT.

The CDR3 DNA sequence: TGTGCCAGCAGTGAGCCCGTGGGGGTCAACTATGGCTACACCTTC. It translates to CASSEPVGVNYGYTF. The genes are TRBV6-1 and TRBJ1-2; tentatively, D is TRBD1 (5 bases). Trimming removed 3 bases from V and 2 bases from J, with 13 bases in between. The CDR3 runs to 15 residues. Germline CDR1 is MNHNS and CDR2 is SASEGT.

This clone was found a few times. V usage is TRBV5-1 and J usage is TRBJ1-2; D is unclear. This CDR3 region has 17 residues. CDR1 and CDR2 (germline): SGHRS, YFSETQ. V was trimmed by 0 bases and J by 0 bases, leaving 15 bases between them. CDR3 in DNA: TGCGCCAGCAGCTTGGATACTACCTCTGGCGCTAACTATGGCTACACCTTC. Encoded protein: CASSLDTTSGANYGYTF. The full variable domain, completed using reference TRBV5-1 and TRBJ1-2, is KAGVTQTPRYLIKTRGQQVTLSCSPISGHRSVSWYQQTPGQGLQFLFEYFSETQRNKGNFPGRFSGRQFSNSRSEMNVSTLELGDSALYLCASSLDTTSGANYGYTFGSGTRLTVV.

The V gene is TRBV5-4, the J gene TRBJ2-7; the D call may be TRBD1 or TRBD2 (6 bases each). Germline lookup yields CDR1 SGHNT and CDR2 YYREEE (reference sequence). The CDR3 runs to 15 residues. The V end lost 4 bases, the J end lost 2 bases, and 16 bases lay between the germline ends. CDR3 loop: CASSRPGGPTYEQYF. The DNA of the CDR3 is TGTGCCAGCAGCCGGCCCGGGGGCCCCACCTACGAGCAGTACTTC. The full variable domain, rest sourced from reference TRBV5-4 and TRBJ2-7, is ETGVTQSPTHLIKTRGQQVTLRCSSQSGHNTVSWYQQALGQGPQFIFQYYREEENGRGNFPPRFSGLQFPNYSSELNVNALELDDSALYLCASSRPGGPTYEQYFGPGTRLTVT.

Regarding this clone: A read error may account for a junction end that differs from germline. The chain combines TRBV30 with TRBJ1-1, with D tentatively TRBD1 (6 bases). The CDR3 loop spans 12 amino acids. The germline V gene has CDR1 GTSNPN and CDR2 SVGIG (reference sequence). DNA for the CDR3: TGTGCCTGGAGGGCGTCACAGGGAAAAGCTCTCTTT. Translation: CAWRASQGKALF.

This CDR3 is CATSSRVDDTEAFF. The CDR3, as DNA: TGTGCCACCAGCTCTAGGGTGGATGACACTGAAGCTTTCTTT. The chain is built from TRBV15 and TRBJ1-1; D not certain. V was clipped by 5 bases and J by 3 bases, with 13 bases between them. Germline lookup yields CDR1 LNHNV and CDR2 YYDKDF (reference sequence). This CDR3 comprises 14 residues.

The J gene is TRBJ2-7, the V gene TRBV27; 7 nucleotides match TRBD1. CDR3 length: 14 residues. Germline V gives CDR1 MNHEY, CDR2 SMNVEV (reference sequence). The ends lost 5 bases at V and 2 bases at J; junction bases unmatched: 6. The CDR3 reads CASSPRDRAYEQYF. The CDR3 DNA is TGTGCCAGCAGTCCTCGAGACAGGGCCTACGAGCAGTACTTC.

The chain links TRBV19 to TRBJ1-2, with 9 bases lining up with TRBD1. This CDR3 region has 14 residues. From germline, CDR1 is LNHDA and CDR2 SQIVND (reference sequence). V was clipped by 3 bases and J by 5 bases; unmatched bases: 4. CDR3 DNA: TGTGCCAGTAGTATCCCGGGACAGGGTTATGGCTACACCTTC. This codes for CASSIPGQGYGYTF.

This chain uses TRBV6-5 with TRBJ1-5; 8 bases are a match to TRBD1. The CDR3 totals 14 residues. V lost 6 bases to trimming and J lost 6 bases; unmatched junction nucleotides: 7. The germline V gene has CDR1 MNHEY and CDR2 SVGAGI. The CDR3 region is CASSPDRGFQPQHF. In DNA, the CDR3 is TGTGCCAGCAGCCCTGACAGGGGTTTTCAGCCCCAGCATTTT.

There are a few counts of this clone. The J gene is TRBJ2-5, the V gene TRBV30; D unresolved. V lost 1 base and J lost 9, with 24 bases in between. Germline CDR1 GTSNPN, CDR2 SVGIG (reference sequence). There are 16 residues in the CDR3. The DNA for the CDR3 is TGTGCCTGGAGTGACGGGTTTCCGACTGGGGATGGAGCCCAGTACTTC. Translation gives CAWSDGFPTGDGAQYF.

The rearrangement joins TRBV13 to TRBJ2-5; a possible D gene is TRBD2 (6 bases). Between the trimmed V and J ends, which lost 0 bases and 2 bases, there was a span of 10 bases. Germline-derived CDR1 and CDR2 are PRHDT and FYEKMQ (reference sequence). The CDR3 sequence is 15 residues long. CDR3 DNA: TGTGCCAGCAGCTTAGGGCGGGGAACACAAGAGACCCAGTACTTC. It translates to CASSLGRGTQETQYF.

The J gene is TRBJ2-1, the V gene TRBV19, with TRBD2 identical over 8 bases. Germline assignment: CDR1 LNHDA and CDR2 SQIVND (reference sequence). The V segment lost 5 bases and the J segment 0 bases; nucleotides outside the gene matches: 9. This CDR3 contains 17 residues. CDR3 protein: CASSPLLAASSYNEQFF. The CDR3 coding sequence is TGTGCCAGTAGTCCCCTACTAGCGGCAAGCTCCTACAATGAGCAGTTCTTC.

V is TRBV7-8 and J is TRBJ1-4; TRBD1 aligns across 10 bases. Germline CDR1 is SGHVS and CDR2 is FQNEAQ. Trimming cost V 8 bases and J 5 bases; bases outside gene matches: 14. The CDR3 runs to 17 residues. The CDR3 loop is CASGPTLRQGANEKLFF. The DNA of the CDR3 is TGTGCCAGCGGGCCCACTCTTAGACAGGGGGCGAATGAAAAACTGTTTTTT.

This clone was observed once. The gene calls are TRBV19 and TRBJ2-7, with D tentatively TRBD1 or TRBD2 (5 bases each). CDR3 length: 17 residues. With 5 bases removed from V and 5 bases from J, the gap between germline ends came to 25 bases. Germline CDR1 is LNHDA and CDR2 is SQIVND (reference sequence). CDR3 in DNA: TGTGCCAGTAGTGAAGACATGCGTGTGGACACGGGAAACGAGCAGTACTTC. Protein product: CASSEDMRVDTGNEQYF.

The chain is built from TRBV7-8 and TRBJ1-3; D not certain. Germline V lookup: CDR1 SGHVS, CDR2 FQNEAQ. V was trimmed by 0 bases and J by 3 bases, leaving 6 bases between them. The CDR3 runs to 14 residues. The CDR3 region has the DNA TGTGCCAGCAGCTTAGCCCAGGATGGAAACACCATATATTTT. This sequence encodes CASSLAQDGNTIYF.

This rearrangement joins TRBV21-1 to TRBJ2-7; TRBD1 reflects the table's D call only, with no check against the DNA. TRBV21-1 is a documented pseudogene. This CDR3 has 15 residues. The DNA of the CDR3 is TGTGCCAGCAGCAAAGCTGACAGGGCGGCATACGAGCAGTACTTC. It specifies CASSKADRAAYEQYF.

The chain's CDR3 is CASSQQGAHNEQFF. The CDR3 bases are TGCGCCAGCAGTCAACAGGGGGCCCACAATGAGCAGTTCTTC. The chain links TRBV5-1 to TRBJ2-1, with 9 nucleotides matching TRBD1. Germline V CDR1 and CDR2: SGHRS, YFSETQ. J was trimmed by 5 bases and V by 5 bases; bases with no gene match: 5. This CDR3 has 14 amino acids. Supplemented by reference TRBV5-1 and TRBJ2-1, the full variable domain reads KAGVTQTPRYLIKTRGQQVTLSCSPISGHRSVSWYQQTPGQGLQFLFEYFSETQRNKGNFPGRFSGRQFSNSRSEMNVSTLELGDSALYLCASSQQGAHNEQFFGPGTRLTVL.

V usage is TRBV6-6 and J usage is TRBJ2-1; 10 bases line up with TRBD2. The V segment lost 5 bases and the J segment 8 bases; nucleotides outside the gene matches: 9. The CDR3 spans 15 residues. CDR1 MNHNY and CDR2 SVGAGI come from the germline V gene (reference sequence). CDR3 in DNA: TGTGCCAGCAGTCCGACCGGGACTAGCGTGTATGAGCAGTTCTTC. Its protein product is CASSPTGTSVYEQFF.

The CDR3 nucleotides are TGTGCCAGCAGCTCCTTCAAGAACACCGGGGAGCTGTTTTTT. Its translation: CASSSFKNTGELFF. The chain recombines TRBV9 with TRBJ2-2, with D unclear. The CDR3 runs 14 residues. V shed 4 bases and J shed 1 base, with 8 bases lying between them. CDR1 and CDR2 from the germline V gene are SGDLS and YYNGEE.

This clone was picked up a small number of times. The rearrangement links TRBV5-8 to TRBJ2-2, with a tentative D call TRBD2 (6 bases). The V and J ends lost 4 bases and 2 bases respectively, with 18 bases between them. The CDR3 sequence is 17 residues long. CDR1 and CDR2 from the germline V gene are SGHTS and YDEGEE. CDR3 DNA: TGTGCCAGCAGCCGCCCAGTGGCTAGCGCTAACACCGGGGAGCTGTTTTTT. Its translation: CASSRPVASANTGELFF.

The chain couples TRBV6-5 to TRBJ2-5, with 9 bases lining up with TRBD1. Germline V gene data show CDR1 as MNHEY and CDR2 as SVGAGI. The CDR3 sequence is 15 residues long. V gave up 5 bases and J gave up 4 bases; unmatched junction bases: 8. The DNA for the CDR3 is TGTGCCAGCAGTACTAGGGACAGGGATGGAGAGACCCAGTACTTC. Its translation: CASSTRDRDGETQYF.

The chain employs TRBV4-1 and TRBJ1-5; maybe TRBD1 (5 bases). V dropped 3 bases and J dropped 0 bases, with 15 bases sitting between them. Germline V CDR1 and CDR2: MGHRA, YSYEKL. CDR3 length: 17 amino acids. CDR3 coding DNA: TGCGCCAGCAGCCAGGGGCCGGGGAAAACTAGCAATCAGCCCCAGCATTTT. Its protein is CASSQGPGKTSNQPQHF.